These 30 T cell receptor beta chains were all obtained from the same sample, sequenced in a study of T cell repertoires in cytomegalovirus infection. TCRdb re-analysed the reads in MiXCR, keeping a single row per CDR3 protein. This repertoire shows more than 150,000 distinct CDR3 sequences, more than 15% found once; its top ten account for approximately 19%. The source material was CD8+ T cells from PBMCs. The source of these receptors is a human donor in good health (CMV status not recorded). Some clones in this sample may be carry-over from other donors' samples.

On this clonotype itself: The missing conserved phenylalanine or tryptophan at the end of this CDR3 makes a read error likely. The chain uses TRBV27 and TRBJ1-1; no clear D gene. This CDR3 is built from 14 residues. Germline V lookup: CDR1 MNHEY, CDR2 SMNVEV (reference sequence). The CDR3 coding sequence is TGTGCCAGCAATTTATTAAGGGCGAAGACTGAAGCTTTCTTA. Protein sequence: CASNLLRAKTEAFL.

This chain links TRBV2 with TRBJ2-1, with 10 bases lining up with TRBD2. This CDR3 has 14 amino acids. Germline trimming cut 2 bases from V and 10 bases from J; bases unmatched to any gene: 5. CDR1 SNHLY and CDR2 FYNNEI come from the germline V gene. The CDR3 DNA follows: TGTGCCAGCAGTGAACTAGCGGGAGACGGCGAGCAGTTCTTC. Translation: CASSELAGDGEQFF.

The table lists this clonotype with a few counts. The chain couples TRBV7-9 to TRBJ2-1; D may be TRBD1 or TRBD2 (5 bases each). Deletions cut 4 bases from V and 0 bases from J, with 22 bases between. CDR1 is SEHNR, CDR2 FQNEAQ, per germline (reference sequence). CDR3 length: 19 residues. The CDR3 nucleotides are TGTGCCAGCAGCTGGGGACCAGCTAGCTCATACTTCTCCTACAATGAGCAGTTCTTC. Translation: CASSWGPASSYFSYNEQFF. The full variable domain, completed using reference TRBV7-9 and TRBJ2-1, is DTGVSQNPRHKITKRGQNVTFRCDPISEHNRLYWYRQTLGQGPEFLTYFQNEAQLEKSRLLSDRFSAERPKGSFSTLEIQRTEQGDSAMYLCASSWGPASSYFSYNEQFFGPGTRLTVL.

This clonotype was seen ten or more times. J is TRBJ2-1 and V is TRBV28, with D unclear. The germline gives CDR1 MDHEN, CDR2 SYDVKM. V lost 2 bases and J lost 1, with 9 bases in between. The CDR3 spans 15 residues. The CDR3, as DNA: TGTGCCAGCAGTTTAGGTTCTCAATCCTACAATGAGCAGTTCTTC. The encoded protein is CASSLGSQSYNEQFF.

This clonotype was found a few times. Written as DNA, the CDR3 is TGTGCCAGCAGTTCGGAACTAGGACTAGCGGAAATCACCGGGGAGCTGTTTTTT. Protein: CASSSELGLAEITGELFF. The chain combines TRBV28 with TRBJ2-2, with 10 positions matching TRBD2. V lost 4 bases, J lost 4 bases, and 12 bases stayed unmatched. Germline CDR1 and CDR2: MDHEN and SYDVKM. This CDR3 region has 18 residues.

The rearrangement uses TRBV7-6 and TRBJ1-5; D not resolved. The CDR3 is 13 amino acids. The V and J ends lost 3 bases and 5 bases respectively, with 8 bases between them. Germline V gene sequence: CDR1 SGHVS, CDR2 FNYEAQ. The chain's CDR3 is CASSFGNHQPQHF. DNA of the CDR3: TGTGCCAGCAGCTTTGGCAACCATCAGCCCCAGCATTTT.

This clonotype was picked up a small number of times. The chain links TRBV7-2 to TRBJ2-7; D is perhaps TRBD1 (6 bases). This CDR3 contains 17 residues. Germline values: CDR1 SGHTA, CDR2 FQGNSA. V lost 5 bases and J 3 bases, leaving 23 bases between the germline ends. The CDR3 is CASSLLPSQGRDYEQYF. In DNA form, the CDR3 reads TGTGCCAGCAGCCTTCTCCCTTCACAGGGTCGTGACTACGAGCAGTACTTC.

The genes are TRBV7-9 and TRBJ2-4, with 8 bases matching TRBD1. The CDR3 has 13 residues. With 8 bases clipped from V and 8 bases from J, the junction kept 8 bases outside the gene matches. CDR1 is SEHNR and CDR2 is FQNEAQ in the germline V gene (reference sequence). The CDR3 spells CASSLRGQDIQYF. Here the CDR3 DNA reads TGTGCCAGCTCTCTGAGGGGACAGGACATTCAGTACTTC.

This chain uses TRBV7-9 with TRBJ1-5; D is unclear. This CDR3 spans 13 amino acids. Germline V gives CDR1 SEHNR, CDR2 FQNEAQ (reference sequence). The V end was cut by 6 bases, the J end by 5 bases, with 11 bases between. This CDR3 reads CASRKGGDQPQHF. Here the CDR3 DNA reads TGTGCCAGCAGAAAAGGAGGTGATCAGCCCCAGCATTTT.

The chain recombines TRBV28 with TRBJ1-5; 7 bases are a match to TRBD1. Germline V gene lookup returns CDR1 MDHEN and CDR2 SYDVKM. The CDR3 runs to 15 residues. V was clipped by 8 bases and J by 4 bases; unmatched bases: 11. CDR3 in amino acids: CASAEDTGVNQPQHF. The CDR3 DNA reads TGTGCCAGCGCGGAAGATACAGGGGTTAATCAGCCCCAGCATTTT.

This clonotype was observed many times. The chain combines TRBV7-2 with TRBJ2-5; 10 bases line up with TRBD2. V shed 6 bases and J 2 bases; nucleotides not matched to a gene: 6. The CDR3 covers 15 residues. Looked up from germline, CDR1 is SGHTA and CDR2 is FQGNSA. The CDR3 bases are TGTGCCAGCAGTCGAGCGGGAGGGGTGCAAGAGACCCAGTACTTC. Translated, it gives CASSRAGGVQETQYF.

This clonotype was seen many times. V is TRBV7-2 and J is TRBJ2-5; D could derive from TRBD1 or TRBD2 (6 bases each). CDR1 and CDR2 from the germline V gene are SGHTA and FQGNSA. Trimming left V 2 bases short and J 3 bases short, with 19 bases between. The CDR3 sequence is 17 residues long. CDR3 loop: CASSLRRGATLKETQYF. CDR3 coding DNA: TGTGCCAGCAGCTTAAGGAGGGGGGCCACCCTAAAAGAGACCCAGTACTTC. The full variable domain, in which reference TRBV7-2 and TRBJ2-5 provide the parts outside the CDR3, is GAGVSQSPSNKVTEKGKDVELRCDPISGHTALYWYRQSLGQGLEFLIYFQGNSAPDKSGLPSDRFSAERTGGSVSTLTIQRTQQEDSAVYLCASSLRRGATLKETQYFGPGTRLLVL.

J is TRBJ1-2 and V is TRBV29-1; D unclear. Germline V gives CDR1 SQVTM, CDR2 ANQGSEA. Between the trimmed V and J ends, which lost 0 bases and 4 bases, there was a span of 6 bases. This CDR3 is built from 12 residues. CDR3 protein: CSVEEGLYGYTF. CDR3 sequence (DNA): TGCAGCGTTGAAGAGGGTCTCTATGGCTACACCTTC.

The chain uses TRBV12-3 or TRBV12-4 and TRBJ2-3; D is unresolved. The CDR3 has 15 amino acids. Trimming pared 2 bases from V and 0 bases from J, leaving 9 bases between. The CDR3 DNA reads TGTGCCAGCAGTTTATACCCCGGGAGCACAGATACGCAGTATTTT. This gives the protein CASSLYPGSTDTQYF.

This clonotype was picked up a small number of times. This chain connects TRBV13 to TRBJ1-1; 7 nucleotides line up with TRBD1. After removal of 1 base from V and 6 bases from J, the junction contained 8 bases not matched to a gene. The CDR3 covers 15 residues. Looked up from germline, CDR1 is PRHDT and CDR2 is FYEKMQ (reference sequence). The CDR3 here is CASSLVGRDSAEAFF. CDR3 sequence (DNA): TGTGCCAGCAGCTTAGTGGGCAGGGACAGCGCTGAAGCTTTCTTT.

This clonotype was seen at least ten times. V is TRBV25-1 and J is TRBJ1-1; D remains ambiguous. There are 11 residues in the CDR3. Germline values: CDR1 MGHDK, CDR2 SYGVNS. CDR3 sequence: CGTRLNTEAFF. In DNA form, the CDR3 reads TGTGGGACCCGATTGAACACTGAAGCTTTCTTT.

This clonotype has more than one count but fewer than ten. The chain couples TRBV7-2 to TRBJ1-2; D is unclear. The CDR3 has 11 amino acids. Germline assignment: CDR1 SGHTA and CDR2 FQGNSA. Trimming removed 7 bases from V and 7 bases from J, with 10 bases in between. DNA for the CDR3: TGTGCCAGCACCGGCCCCCTTGGCTACACCTTC. Its translation: CASTGPLGYTF.

This clonotype was found a few times. The gene calls are TRBV28 and TRBJ2-7; D uncertain. The CDR3 runs 15 residues. The germline V gene encodes CDR1 MDHEN and CDR2 SYDVKM. V was shortened by 1 base and J by 0 bases, with 10 bases between the two germline ends. DNA of the CDR3: TGTGCCAGCAGTTTATATCCGGAATCCTCCTACGAGCAGTACTTC. Protein: CASSLYPESSYEQYF. Complete variable domain (other parts from reference TRBV28 and TRBJ2-7): DVKVTQSSRYLVKRTGEKVFLECVQDMDHENMFWYRQDPGLGLRLIYFSYDVKMKEKGDIPEGYSVSREKKERFSLILESASTNQTSMYLCASSLYPESSYEQYFGPGTRLTVT.

This clonotype was observed a handful of times. This CDR3 is CASSLGATTSLGQYF. Written as DNA, the CDR3 is TGTGCCAGCAGTTTGGGGGCGACGACCTCCTTGGGGCAGTACTTC. This sequence joins TRBV12-3 or TRBV12-4 and TRBJ2-7, with D perhaps matching TRBD1 (6 bases). V gave up 3 bases and J gave up 9 bases, with 21 bases separating them. This CDR3 spans 15 amino acids.

Only a few counts were recorded for this clonotype. The chain combines TRBV15 with TRBJ2-5; TRBD2 agrees at 9 bases. The V gene's germline CDR1 is LNHNV and CDR2 YYDKDF (reference sequence). The V gene end was trimmed by 3 bases and the J gene end by 4 bases; junction bases not matched to a gene: 3. This CDR3 region has 14 residues. CDR3 DNA: TGTGCCACCAGCAGTGTAGCGGGAGCAGAGACCCAGTACTTC. This encodes CATSSVAGAETQYF.

There are a few counts of this clonotype. The chain is built from TRBV12-3 or TRBV12-4 and TRBJ2-7; D might be TRBD2 (5 bases). This CDR3 spans 13 amino acids. Trimming pared 3 bases from V and 3 bases from J, leaving 9 bases between. The CDR3 protein is CASSLERVYEQYF. CDR3 DNA: TGTGCCAGCAGTTTGGAGAGGGTCTACGAGCAGTACTTC.

J is TRBJ2-5 and V is TRBV28, with D perhaps TRBD2 (5 bases). The germline V and J ends were trimmed by 5 bases and 5 bases, with 12 bases remaining between them. The CDR3 has 13 residues. The germline CDR1 and CDR2 sequences are MDHEN and SYDVKM. CDR3 in amino acids: CASSPPEVETQYF. The CDR3 DNA reads as TGTGCCAGCAGTCCGCCGGAGGTGGAGACCCAGTACTTC.

The gene calls are TRBV7-6 and TRBJ2-7; TRBD1 matches 7 bases. The ends lost 4 bases at V and 2 bases at J; junction bases unmatched: 8. The CDR3 length is 15 residues. Germline values: CDR1 SGHVS, CDR2 FNYEAQ. In nucleotides, the CDR3 is TGTGCCAGCAGCTCCACGAGGGACAGCACCTACGAGCAGTACTTC. Translation gives CASSSTRDSTYEQYF.

This clonotype has a handful of counts. The rearrangement links TRBV6-2 or TRBV6-3 to TRBJ2-2; D may be TRBD1 (6 bases). Germline V gene lookup returns CDR1 MNHEY and CDR2 SVGEGT. The CDR3 runs 14 residues. V lost 7 bases and J lost 3, with 12 bases in between. As DNA, the CDR3 is TGTGCCAGCACCAGGACAGACTACACCGGGGAGCTGTTTTTT. Residues: CASTRTDYTGELFF.

The chain recombines TRBV7-3 with TRBJ2-1; D is uncertain. The germline V gene has CDR1 SGHTA and CDR2 FQGTGA. CDR3 length: 15 residues. V gave up 5 bases and J gave up 5 bases, with 16 bases separating them. The CDR3 loop reads CASSPTFRNDNEQFF. CDR3 bases: TGTGCCAGCAGCCCTACATTTCGTAACGACAATGAGCAGTTCTTC.

V is TRBV7-2 and J is TRBJ2-3, with TRBD1 matching 9 bases. V was pared by 1 base and J by 3 bases, with 5 bases of the junction left unmatched. Germline values: CDR1 SGHTA, CDR2 FQGNSA. The CDR3 is made up of 16 amino acids. The CDR3 loop is CASSLEQGARTDTQYF. In DNA, the CDR3 is TGTGCCAGCAGCTTAGAACAGGGGGCTAGGACAGATACGCAGTATTTT.

This clonotype was recorded at least ten times. The V and J genes are TRBV7-2 and TRBJ2-7, with 7 nucleotides matching TRBD2. V dropped 2 bases and J dropped 7; count of bases not matched to a gene: 5. Germline loops: CDR1 SGHTA, CDR2 FQGNSA. The CDR3 spans 13 residues. CDR3 loop: CASSLTGGREQYF. The CDR3 DNA reads TGTGCCAGCAGCTTAACGGGAGGTAGGGAGCAGTACTTC.

This clonotype was seen a few times. The genes are TRBV7-9 and TRBJ2-2; D is ambiguous. Germline V gives CDR1 SEHNR, CDR2 FQNEAQ (reference sequence). The CDR3 consists of 14 residues. Trimming took off 2 bases at V and 1 base at J, with 5 bases between the two ends. The CDR3 is CASSLQLNTGELFF. For the CDR3, the DNA is TGTGCCAGCAGCTTACAACTGAACACCGGGGAGCTGTTTTTT. The variable domain in full, completed from reference TRBV7-9 and TRBJ2-2, reads DTGVSQNPRHKITKRGQNVTFRCDPISEHNRLYWYRQTLGQGPEFLTYFQNEAQLEKSRLLSDRFSAERPKGSFSTLEIQRTEQGDSAMYLCASSLQLNTGELFFGEGSRLTVL.

This clonotype was seen a handful of times. The genes are TRBV7-8 and TRBJ2-1, with TRBD2 identical over 13 bases. Germline V CDR1 and CDR2: SGHVS, FQNEAQ. The CDR3 sequence is 14 residues long. Trimming took 7 bases from V and 10 from J; bases not matched to a gene: 7. DNA of the CDR3: TGTGCCAGCACCCGACTAGCGGGAGGAGGGGAGCAGTTCTTC. It yields the protein CASTRLAGGGEQFF.

This clonotype came up a few times. The chain carries TRBV6-6 and TRBJ2-7; 8 bases line up with TRBD1. The CDR3 has 13 amino acids. CDR1 is MNHNY and CDR2 is SVGAGI in the germline V gene (reference sequence). The junction had 5 bases not matched to a gene; V was cut back by 7 bases and J by 3 bases. CDR3 bases: TGTGCCAGCACTGCCGACAGGGGCTACGAGCAGTACTTC. It codes for CASTADRGYEQYF.